The 28 T cell receptor beta chains below come from one sample, sequenced in a study of CXCR3 chemokines and chemotherapy response in bladder cancer. MiXCR, applied by TCRdb to the PCR reads, yields one record per CDR3 protein. The profile shows approximately 10,000 distinct CDR3 sequences, more than 20% of them singletons. The biological material was taken from a patient whose treatment included neoadjuvant chemotherapy. All receptors come from a human donor with bladder cancer that did not respond to neoadjuvant chemotherapy.

This clonotype was seen at least ten times. The rearrangement uses TRBV12-3 or TRBV12-4 and TRBJ2-7; TRBD1 is a possible D gene (5 bases). This CDR3 comprises 12 residues. The V end was cut by 4 bases, the J end by 4 bases, with 8 bases between. The CDR3 DNA is TGTGCCAGCAGTTCAGGGAAATACGAGCAGTACTTC. As protein: CASSSGKYEQYF.

This clonotype has at least ten counts. The V call is TRBV20-1, the J call TRBJ1-2; the D gene is possibly TRBD1 (6 bases). Between the trimmed V and J ends, which lost 0 bases and 4 bases, there was a span of 15 bases. There are 15 residues in the CDR3. Looked up from germline, CDR1 is DFQATT and CDR2 is SNEGSKA (reference sequence). This chain's CDR3 is CSARDQRTAIYGYTF. CDR3 nucleotides: TGCAGTGCTAGAGATCAACGGACAGCTATCTATGGCTACACCTTC.

This clonotype was picked up many times. The chain combines TRBV18 with TRBJ1-4; the match to TRBD1 covers 9 bases. The CDR3 has 14 residues. J lost 8 bases, V lost 4 bases, and 5 bases had no gene match. Germline V gene sequence: CDR1 KGHSH, CDR2 LQKENI. CDR3 bases: TGTGCCAGCTCACGGGGACAGGGAAACGAAAAACTGTTTTTT. Translation: CASSRGQGNEKLFF.

For this clonotype: With only one base between it and a far larger clone, this is likely a read error. The chain links TRBV6-6 to TRBJ1-4, with TRBD1 matching 10 bases. This CDR3 has 14 residues. Looked up from germline, CDR1 is MNHNY and CDR2 is SVGAGI (reference sequence). The CDR3: CACSDGTGEEKLFF. CDR3 bases: TGTGCCTGCAGTGATGGGACAGGGGAAGAAAAACTGTTTTTT.

This clonotype was seen many times. The chain carries TRBV7-3 and TRBJ2-2, with TRBD2 matching 8 bases. The CDR3 totals 17 residues. V trimming: 4 bases; J trimming: 4 bases; junction bases outside the gene matches: 11. The germline V gene encodes CDR1 SGHTA and CDR2 FQGTGA. The CDR3 here is CASSSHDFAGGTGELFF. In nucleotides, the CDR3 is TGTGCCAGCAGCTCCCACGACTTCGCGGGAGGCACCGGGGAGCTGTTTTTT.

The J gene is TRBJ2-1, the V gene TRBV6-5; 9 nucleotides match TRBD2. The CDR3 covers 15 residues. J lost 3 bases, V lost 2 bases, and 2 bases had no gene match. The germline gives CDR1 MNHEY, CDR2 SVGAGI. For the CDR3, the DNA is TGTGCCAGCAGTTACATAGCGGGGGTCTACAATGAGCAGTTCTTC. It is translated as CASSYIAGVYNEQFF.

This clonotype was observed a handful of times. This sequence is one base from a far larger clone and is likely a read error. J is TRBJ2-7 and V is TRBV28, with D maybe TRBD1 (6 bases). Germline V gene sequence: CDR1 MDHEN, CDR2 SYDVKM. The CDR3 length is 19 residues. With 5 bases removed from V and 7 bases from J, the gap between germline ends came to 33 bases. CDR3 amino acids: CASSTGQLRQRNPYNEQYF. In DNA form, the CDR3 reads TGTGCCAGCAGTACCGGACAGCTCAGGCAACGGAATCCCTACAATGAGCAGTACTTC.

Worth noting for this clonotype: A far larger clone is a single base away, which makes a read error likely. The chain couples TRBV6-2 or TRBV6-3 to TRBJ1-6; 11 bases fit TRBD1. Germline CDR1 is MNHEY and CDR2 is SVGEGT. The CDR3 has 13 amino acids. CDR3 nucleotide sequence: TGTGTCAGCAGCTGGGGGACAGGGGGTCTCCTCCACTTT. Its protein product is CVSSWGTGGLLHF.

The chain uses TRBV6-1 and TRBJ2-7, with TRBD2 matching 11 bases. The CDR3 totals 17 residues. CDR1 and CDR2 (germline): MNHNS, SASEGT. The V gene end was trimmed by 3 bases and the J gene end by 1 base; junction bases not matched to a gene: 8. For the CDR3, the DNA is TGTGCCAGCAGTGACTCTAGCGGGGGGCTTACGTCCTACGAGCAGTACTTC. This translates into CASSDSSGGLTSYEQYF.

Note on this clonotype: This likely stems from a read error, as it lies one base from a far larger clone. The V call is TRBV19, the J call TRBJ2-7; TRBD1 matches 7 bases. J lost 7 bases, V lost 5 bases, and 20 bases had no gene match. In germline, CDR1 is LNHDA, CDR2 SQIVND (reference sequence). The CDR3 contains 17 residues. CDR3 nucleotides: TGTGCCAGTAGTCTGACCGGGACAGCCATATCCTACAATGAGCAGTACTTC. This sequence encodes CASSLTGTAISYNEQYF. Filled out from reference TRBV19 and TRBJ2-7, the complete variable domain reads DGGITQSPKYLFRKEGQNVTLSCEQNLNHDAMYWYRQDPGQGLRLIYYSQIVNDFQKGDIAEGYSVSREKKESFPLTVTSAQKNPTAFYLCASSLTGTAISYNEQYFGPGTRLTVT.

This clonotype came up many times. This chain joins TRBV19 and TRBJ1-2; D is uncertain. Germline V lookup: CDR1 LNHDA, CDR2 SQIVND (reference sequence). Between the trimmed V and J ends, which lost 8 bases and 1 base, there was a span of 8 bases. The CDR3 is made up of 12 amino acids. The CDR3 is CASEGGNYGYTF. CDR3 DNA sequence: TGTGCCAGTGAAGGAGGTAACTATGGCTACACCTTC.

Worth noting for this clonotype: A read error is the likely source, as a far larger clone sits one nucleotide away. The chain joins TRBV10-3 to TRBJ2-2, with 7 bases matching TRBD2. CDR3 length: 17 residues. From germline, CDR1 is ENHRY and CDR2 SYGVKD. Trimming took 5 bases from V and 7 from J; bases not matched to a gene: 16. The CDR3 DNA is TGTGCCATCAGTTCCAGCCGGGCCAGCGGGGAAGTCGGGGAGCTGTTTTTT. The encoded protein is CAISSSRASGEVGELFF.

This clonotype was detected ten times or more. The gene calls are TRBV19 and TRBJ2-7; 8 bases fit TRBD1. Germline CDR1 reads LNHDA; CDR2 reads SQIVND (reference sequence). The CDR3 has 15 amino acids. V gave up 6 bases and J gave up 0 bases; unmatched junction bases: 7. The CDR3, as DNA: TGTGCCAGTAGGAGGGACAGGTCGGTCTCCTACGAGCAGTACTTC. This sequence encodes CASRRDRSVSYEQYF.

This clonotype has a count of ten or more. The rearrangement uses TRBV18 and TRBJ1-2; possible D gene TRBD1, 6 bases. The V and J ends lost 8 bases and 3 bases respectively, with 16 bases between them. The germline gives CDR1 KGHSH, CDR2 LQKENI. The CDR3 is 14 residues long. The CDR3 is CASTAGAGDYGYTF. CDR3 coding DNA: TGTGCCAGCACCGCAGGGGCAGGGGACTATGGCTACACCTTC.

In its sample, this clonotype ranks as medium-sized (0.01 to 0.1%). V and J are TRBV18 and TRBJ1-2; 9 bases agree with TRBD1. This CDR3 spans 15 amino acids. The V gene's germline CDR1 is KGHSH and CDR2 LQKENI. The ends lost 5 bases at V and 4 bases at J; junction bases unmatched: 8. CDR3 amino acids: CASSALQQGAYGYTF. The CDR3 DNA follows: TGTGCCAGCTCAGCCCTGCAACAGGGGGCCTATGGCTACACCTTC.

This clonotype turned up a few times. The V gene is TRBV4-1, the J gene TRBJ1-3; maybe TRBD1 (6 bases). The CDR3 length is 15 residues. V lost 4 bases and J lost 4, with 14 bases in between. The V gene's germline CDR1 is MGHRA and CDR2 YSYEKL. The DNA for the CDR3 is TGCGCCAGCAGCCTTCAGGGGACTTCCGGAAACACCATATATTTT. As protein: CASSLQGTSGNTIYF.

This clonotype showed up many times. The chain links TRBV7-9 to TRBJ1-1; perhaps TRBD1 as D (5 bases). V was shortened by 1 base and J by 4 bases, with 7 bases between the two germline ends. The V gene's germline CDR1 is SEHNR and CDR2 FQNEAQ (reference sequence). The CDR3 covers 13 residues. In DNA form, the CDR3 reads TGTGCCAGCAGCTTAGAAGGGGCCACTGAAGCTTTCTTT. Translated: CASSLEGATEAFF.

Of note for this clonotype: A far larger clone is a single base away, which makes a read error likely. J is TRBJ2-7 and V is TRBV7-2, with D maybe TRBD2 (5 bases). The length of the CDR3 is 15 residues. The V end lost 1 base, the J end lost 7 bases, and 17 bases lay between the germline ends. CDR1 SGHTA and CDR2 FQGNSA come from the germline V gene. This chain's CDR3 is CASSLGGFNGDEQYF. The CDR3 bases are TGTGCCAGCAGCTTAGGCGGGTTCAACGGCGATGAGCAGTACTTC.

Relative to its sample, this clonotype is medium-sized (0.01 to 0.1%). The V and J genes are TRBV10-3 and TRBJ2-4; D might be TRBD2 (5 bases). V was clipped by 3 bases and J by 7 bases, with 10 bases between them. CDR3 size: 13 residues. The germline V gene has CDR1 ENHRY and CDR2 SYGVKD. The CDR3 protein is CAISEPGWNIQYF. CDR3 DNA sequence: TGTGCCATCAGTGAACCGGGGTGGAACATTCAGTACTTC.

This chain connects TRBV28 to TRBJ1-2, with D uncertain. V was cut by 6 bases and J by 8 bases, with 7 bases left in between. Germline V CDR1 and CDR2: MDHEN, SYDVKM. The CDR3 is 10 amino acids. CDR3 region: CASSRQGYTF. The CDR3 DNA reads TGTGCCAGCAGCCGTCAGGGCTACACCTTC.

This clonotype qualifies as medium-sized. The chain links TRBV7-2 to TRBJ1-2; 11 bases are a match to TRBD1. This CDR3 spans 13 amino acids. The V gene's germline CDR1 is SGHTA and CDR2 FQGNSA. V lost 7 bases to trimming and J lost 7 bases; unmatched junction nucleotides: 5. The CDR3 nucleotides are TGTGCCAGCACCCGGACAGGGGGCTTTGGCTACACCTTC. Translating gives CASTRTGGFGYTF.

This clonotype appeared a few times. The gene calls are TRBV20-1 and TRBJ2-3, with D possibly matching TRBD2 (6 bases). The germline CDR1 and CDR2 sequences are DFQATT and SNEGSKA (reference sequence). V lost 3 bases, J lost 2 bases, and 9 bases lay in between. The CDR3 runs to 13 residues. DNA of the CDR3: TGCAGTGCTAGTGGGACTCTCACAGATACGCAGTATTTT. Protein product: CSASGTLTDTQYF.

Ten or more counts support this clonotype. V gene TRBV7-9 combines with J gene TRBJ1-2; D may be TRBD1 (5 bases). The germline V gene has CDR1 SEHNR and CDR2 FQNEAQ (reference sequence). V was pared by 5 bases and J by 6 bases, with 19 bases between. This CDR3 is 15 amino acids long. The CDR3, as DNA: TGTGCCAGCAGCAGTGAATTGGCTGGGGGGGATGGCTACACCTTC. Residues: CASSSELAGGDGYTF.

The chain uses TRBV25-1 and TRBJ2-2; the D is unclear. Per the germline V gene, CDR1 is MGHDK and CDR2 is SYGVNS. The V and J ends lost 0 bases and 8 bases respectively, with 1 base between them. The CDR3 loop spans 11 amino acids. DNA of the CDR3: TGTGCCAGCAGTGAATATGGGGAGCTGTTTTTT. Translated: CASSEYGELFF.

This clonotype was detected ten times or more. This sequence joins TRBV20-1 and TRBJ2-2, with 14 bases matching TRBD2. Germline V gives CDR1 DFQATT, CDR2 SNEGSKA (reference sequence). V lost 5 bases, J lost 4 bases, and 6 bases stayed unmatched. The CDR3 covers 16 residues. The DNA for the CDR3 is TGCAGTGCTCTCCCAGGACTAGCGGGGGGCACCGGGGAGCTGTTTTTT. Translating gives CSALPGLAGGTGELFF.

This clonotype is termed medium-sized (0.01 to 0.1%). The chain joins TRBV6-5 to TRBJ2-4; a weak D match, TRBD1 (5 bases). The CDR3 runs to 15 residues. V gave up 4 bases and J gave up 0 bases, with 10 bases separating them. Germline V gene lookup returns CDR1 MNHEY and CDR2 SVGAGI. CDR3: CASSSGDRAKNIQYF. In DNA, the CDR3 is TGTGCCAGCAGTTCCGGAGACAGAGCCAAAAACATTCAGTACTTC.

This clonotype appeared a single time. The genes are TRBV4-2 and TRBJ2-3, with 7 bases that match TRBD1. Trimming took 4 bases from V and 2 from J; bases not matched to a gene: 9. The CDR3 totals 16 residues. CDR1 LGHNA and CDR2 YNFKEQ come from the germline V gene. Here the CDR3 reads CASSPSRGQITDTQYF. The CDR3 bases are TGTGCCAGCAGCCCCTCCAGGGGACAGATCACAGATACGCAGTATTTT.

This clonotype has more than one count but fewer than ten. V gene TRBV20-1 combines with J gene TRBJ1-1; no definite D call. V was shortened by 0 bases and J by 2 bases, with 7 bases between the two germline ends. The CDR3 length is 13 residues. The V gene's germline CDR1 is DFQATT and CDR2 SNEGSKA (reference sequence). The CDR3 DNA follows: TGCAGTGCTAGAGAGGACGGAAACACTGAAGCTTTCTTT. Translation gives CSAREDGNTEAFF.